The 20 T cell receptor beta chains given below trace back to one sample, sequenced in a study of early T cells in non-severe SARS-CoV-2 infection. One entry per CDR3 protein, called by TCRdb with MiXCR from the 5' RACE reads. Of about 48,000 distinct CDR3 sequences in the sample, approximately 5.6% were seen once. The sample comprised whole blood. The receptors were sampled from an adult who was a healthcare worker with PCR-confirmed SARS-CoV-2 infection or an uninfected control (not recorded which).

This clonotype is medium-sized within its sample. The CDR3 DNA sequence: TGCAGCGCCGGAGACAGTTCCTACGAGCAGTACTTC. Protein: CSAGDSSYEQYF. The chain couples TRBV29-1 to TRBJ2-7; D is perhaps TRBD1 (5 bases). Trimming left V 7 bases short and J 1 base short, with 11 bases between. The germline V gene has CDR1 SQVTM and CDR2 ANQGSEA. The CDR3 covers 12 residues.

This clonotype was seen ten or more times. CDR3 sequence: CASSFIVRDEQFF. The CDR3 bases are TGTGCCAGCAGCTTTATAGTTCGGGATGAGCAGTTCTTC. The rearrangement uses TRBV5-5 and TRBJ2-1; D not certain. Germline V gives CDR1 SGHKS, CDR2 YYEKEE (reference sequence). V lost 2 bases to trimming and J lost 8 bases, with 11 bases between them. The CDR3 length is 13 residues. Using reference TRBV5-5 and TRBJ2-1 for the parts outside the CDR3, the full variable domain is DAGVTQSPTHLIKTRGQQVTLRCSPISGHKSVSWYQQVLGQGPQFIFQYYEKEERGRGNFPDRFSARQFPNYSSELNVNALLLGDSALYLCASSFIVRDEQFFGPGTRLTVL.

In regard to this clonotype: Given a much more abundant clone one base away, this may be a read error. This rearrangement joins TRBV7-8 to TRBJ2-2, with D possibly TRBD1 on 6 matching bases. The V gene's germline CDR1 is SGHVS and CDR2 FQNEAQ. The ends were cut back, 8 bases at V and 9 bases at J, with 22 bases in the middle. This CDR3 has 15 residues. The CDR3 here is CASGYGTSHARELFF. DNA for the CDR3: TGTGCCAGCGGCTACGGGACATCTCACGCCAGGGAGCTGTTTTTT.

This clonotype appeared many times. The V call is TRBV6-6, the J call TRBJ2-5; D gene unclear. Trimming took off 4 bases at V and 5 bases at J, with 8 bases between the two ends. The CDR3 is 12 amino acids. CDR1 MNHNY and CDR2 SVGAGI come from the germline V gene (reference sequence). The CDR3 region has the DNA TGTGCCAGCAGTTCCCTGATGGAGACCCAGTACTTC. It specifies CASSSLMETQYF.

This clonotype showed up many times. V gene TRBV21-1 combines with J gene TRBJ1-1. TRBV21-1 is a pseudogene. The CDR3 totals 16 residues. CDR3 DNA sequence: TGTGCCAGCAGCAACTTGGGGTTGAGGTTTGACACTGAAGCTTTCTTT. Its translation: CASSNLGLRFDTEAFF.

This clonotype was seen ten or more times. The J gene is TRBJ2-1, the V gene TRBV20-1; 8 bases map to TRBD1. The CDR3 runs 17 residues. The V and J ends lost 0 bases and 7 bases, in that order; junction bases with no gene match: 14. Germline CDR1 DFQATT, CDR2 SNEGSKA (reference sequence). CDR3 sequence: CSARDPGQGARGNEQFF. The CDR3 coding sequence is TGCAGTGCTAGAGATCCCGGCCAGGGGGCGCGTGGGAATGAGCAGTTCTTC.

The V gene is TRBV28, the J gene TRBJ1-6, with 8 bases fitting TRBD1. The CDR3 spans 16 residues. The junction had 10 bases not matched to a gene; V was cut back by 5 bases and J by 7 bases. Germline V gene lookup returns CDR1 MDHEN and CDR2 SYDVKM. The CDR3 reads CASSGAGGAGNSPLHF. The CDR3 nucleotides read TGTGCCAGCAGTGGGGCAGGGGGCGCGGGGAATTCACCCCTCCACTTT.

To note about this clonotype: Since a much larger clone is just one base distant, this may be a read error. The chain carries TRBV4-3 and TRBJ1-2; unclear D gene. CDR1 and CDR2 from the germline V gene are LGHNA and YSLEER. V lost 5 bases, J lost 7 bases, and 23 bases lay in between. This CDR3 spans 16 amino acids. The CDR3 sequence: CASSSWVGGLIRGYTF. CDR3 nucleotides: TGCGCCAGCAGCTCCTGGGTAGGAGGGTTGATTCGTGGCTACACCTTC.

The rearrangement joins TRBV7-6 to TRBJ2-2; D might be TRBD1 (6 bases). The V gene lost 2 bases and the J gene lost 3 bases, with 10 bases spanning the gap. This CDR3 is built from 15 residues. In germline, CDR1 is SGHVS, CDR2 FNYEAQ. This CDR3 reads CASSLISGDTGELFF. The CDR3 nucleotides read TGTGCCAGCAGCTTAATTTCAGGGGACACCGGGGAGCTGTTTTTT.

This clonotype was recorded a few times. This chain links TRBV6-6 with TRBJ1-1; D remains unclear. Trimming pared 7 bases from V and 1 base from J, leaving 13 bases between. Germline CDR1 and CDR2: MNHNY and SVGAGI (reference sequence). This CDR3 is built from 14 residues. The CDR3 protein is CASTHWAGNTEAFF. In nucleotides, the CDR3 is TGTGCCAGCACTCACTGGGCTGGGAACACTGAAGCTTTCTTT.

Many counts were recorded for this clonotype. In DNA form, the CDR3 reads TGCAGTGCTAGAGGGGACGGATTCTTAAATTCACCCCTCCACTTT. The encoded protein is CSARGDGFLNSPLHF. This chain connects TRBV20-1 to TRBJ1-6; possibly TRBD1 for D (5 bases). Deletions cut 1 base from V and 7 bases from J, with 14 bases between. The length of the CDR3 is 15 residues. CDR1 and CDR2 from the germline V gene are DFQATT and SNEGSKA (reference sequence).

There are a few counts of this clonotype. This sequence may be a read error, since a much larger clone differs from it by one base. The chain couples TRBV7-9 to TRBJ1-2; a weak D match, TRBD1 (6 bases). This CDR3 has 13 amino acids. CDR1 and CDR2 from the germline V gene are SEHNR and FQNEAQ (reference sequence). The CDR3 protein is CVSSRDRPNGYTF. Here the CDR3 DNA reads TGTGTCAGCAGCCGTGACAGGCCGAATGGCTACACCTTC.

This clonotype appeared many times. The V gene is TRBV20-1, the J gene TRBJ2-3; TRBD2 might be the D (5 bases). V lost 0 bases and J lost 2, with 18 bases in between. CDR3 size: 17 residues. Germline V gene lookup returns CDR1 DFQATT and CDR2 SNEGSKA (reference sequence). The chain's CDR3 is CSARDPLRADFTDTQYF. The DNA of the CDR3 is TGCAGTGCTAGAGACCCCTTGAGGGCGGACTTCACAGATACGCAGTATTTT.

This clonotype was counted ten times or more. The V call is TRBV6-2 or TRBV6-3, the J call TRBJ1-6; D possibly corresponds to TRBD1 (6 bases). The germline V gene encodes CDR1 MNHEY and CDR2 SVGEGT. This CDR3 comprises 14 residues. V dropped 6 bases and J dropped 9 bases, with 15 bases sitting between them. In DNA, the CDR3 is TGTGCCAGCAGCCCTCAGGGGTTCGGTTCACCCCTCCACTTT. It is translated as CASSPQGFGSPLHF.

This clonotype appeared many times. The chain has TRBV7-9 and TRBJ2-1; D not resolved. The V end was cut by 5 bases, the J end by 8 bases, with 7 bases between. This CDR3 has 11 residues. The germline CDR1 and CDR2 sequences are SEHNR and FQNEAQ (reference sequence). The CDR3 loop reads CASSLSDEQFF. As DNA, the CDR3 is TGTGCCAGCAGCCTCAGCGATGAGCAGTTCTTC.

The chain is built from TRBV6-1 and TRBJ2-3; either TRBD1 or TRBD2 may supply D (5 bases each). Trimming cost V 6 bases and J 1 base, with 14 bases left between them. The CDR3 sequence is 15 residues long. Germline V gene sequence: CDR1 MNHNS, CDR2 SASEGT. As DNA, the CDR3 is TGTGCCAGCAGGACGAGAGGGGTCGGCACAGATACGCAGTATTTT. This translates into CASRTRGVGTDTQYF.

This clonotype was observed many times. The V call is TRBV12-3 or TRBV12-4, the J call TRBJ1-5, with a possible D match to TRBD1 (6 bases). Trimming shortened V by 1 base and J by 7 bases, and 8 bases separated the two germline ends. This CDR3 has 13 residues. This CDR3 reads CASSLGGPQPQHF. In DNA, the CDR3 is TGTGCCAGCAGTTTAGGGGGGCCGCAGCCCCAGCATTTT.

This clonotype has a handful of counts. J is TRBJ1-2 and V is TRBV12-3 or TRBV12-4; no clear D. V lost 8 bases and J lost 4, with 14 bases in between. The CDR3 spans 13 residues. This CDR3 reads CASGGKGSYGYTF. The DNA for the CDR3 is TGTGCCAGCGGCGGCAAGGGCAGCTATGGCTACACCTTC.

The chain couples TRBV15 to TRBJ1-5, with D unresolved. The length of the CDR3 is 16 residues. The germline gives CDR1 LNHNV, CDR2 YYDKDF (reference sequence). V gave up 2 bases and J gave up 1 base, with 12 bases separating them. The CDR3 DNA is TGTGCCACCAGCAGACCTGGAGGACGGAGCAATCAGCCCCAGCATTTT. It translates to CATSRPGGRSNQPQHF.

This clonotype was recorded at least ten times. The chain combines TRBV7-9 with TRBJ2-2; D uncertain. Germline-derived CDR1 and CDR2 are SEHNR and FQNEAQ (reference sequence). The CDR3 covers 16 residues. The germline V and J ends were trimmed by 2 bases and 5 bases, with 15 bases remaining between them. Written as DNA, the CDR3 is TGTGCCAGCAGCTTATTTCGGTGGGAACGAACCGGGGAGCTGTTTTTT. This sequence encodes CASSLFRWERTGELFF. The complete variable domain, with remaining parts taken from reference TRBV7-9 and TRBJ2-2, reads DTGVSQNPRHKITKRGQNVTFRCDPISEHNRLYWYRQTLGQGPEFLTYFQNEAQLEKSRLLSDRFSAERPKGSFSTLEIQRTEQGDSAMYLCASSLFRWERTGELFFGEGSRLTVL.